The 29 T cell receptor beta chains below come from one sample, sequenced in a study of identical twins. TCRdb re-analysed the 5' RACE reads in MiXCR, keeping a single row per CDR3 protein. Counted here are some 270,000 distinct CDR3 sequences, approximately 8.6% occurring once; the ten biggest clones make up approximately 3%. This sample was shared with a second study, whose subject was yellow fever vaccine responses in identical twins.

Specimen: CD8+ T cells sorted from blood. The receptors originated from a woman aged 18-29 years in good health.

As to this clonotype: The germline gene is not matched at one end of the junction; a read error may be the cause. The chain links TRBV7-7 to TRBJ2-1; D is undetermined. This CDR3 has 13 residues. The V gene's germline CDR1 is SSHAT and CDR2 FNYEAQ (reference sequence). CDR3 loop: CASSLARTNEQFF. CDR3 in DNA: TGTGCTAGCAGCTTAGCCCGAACAAATGAGCAGTTCTTC.

As for this clonotype: A single base separates this from a much larger clone, so it may be a read error. CDR3 in amino acids: CASSPGTSDADTQYF. DNA of the CDR3: TGTGCCAGCAGCCCCGGGACTAGCGACGCAGATACGCAGTATTTT. The rearrangement links TRBV7-9 to TRBJ2-3; 10 bases are a match to TRBD2. The CDR3 contains 15 residues. Germline V gene data show CDR1 as SEHNR and CDR2 as FQNEAQ (reference sequence). J was trimmed by 4 bases and V by 5 bases; bases with no gene match: 6.

This clonotype was seen only a few times. The chain employs TRBV6-1 and TRBJ1-2; D remains ambiguous. The CDR3 extends over 14 amino acids. CDR1 and CDR2 from the germline V gene are MNHNS and SASEGT. Trimming removed 5 bases from V and 4 bases from J, with 14 bases in between. The chain's CDR3 is CASSTRPGIYGYTF. The CDR3 nucleotides are TGTGCCAGCAGTACACGTCCAGGAATCTATGGCTACACCTTC.

The table lists this clonotype with many counts. The chain carries TRBV20-1 and TRBJ2-5, with D perhaps TRBD1 or TRBD2 (5 bases each). The V gene's germline CDR1 is DFQATT and CDR2 SNEGSKA (reference sequence). Trimming took off 0 bases at V and 2 bases at J, with 13 bases between the two ends. There are 15 residues in the CDR3. The CDR3 here is CSARELGRYQETQYF. The DNA of the CDR3 is TGCAGTGCTAGAGAGTTGGGACGGTATCAAGAGACCCAGTACTTC.

The rearrangement uses TRBV6-5 and TRBJ1-1; D is undetermined. V lost 2 bases, J lost 7 bases, and 11 bases lay in between. CDR3 length: 13 amino acids. Germline-derived CDR1 and CDR2 are MNHEY and SVGAGI. DNA of the CDR3: TGTGCCAGCAGTTACGTGAGCCGTGGTGAAGCTTTCTTT. Amino acids: CASSYVSRGEAFF.

The chain recombines TRBV27 with TRBJ2-2, with no clear D. Deletions cut 7 bases from V and 1 base from J, with 10 bases between. This CDR3 is built from 14 residues. The germline gives CDR1 MNHEY, CDR2 SMNVEV (reference sequence). This CDR3 is CASTSNLNTGELFF. In nucleotides, the CDR3 is TGTGCCAGCACATCCAATCTGAACACCGGGGAGCTGTTTTTT.

The chain employs TRBV19 and TRBJ2-3; tentative D call: TRBD2 (6 bases). The V and J ends lost 3 bases and 4 bases respectively, with 8 bases between them. Germline CDR1 LNHDA, CDR2 SQIVND (reference sequence). The CDR3 has 13 amino acids. The CDR3 coding sequence is TGTGCCAGTAGTATCCCGGGGGCAGATACGCAGTATTTT. It encodes CASSIPGADTQYF.

J is TRBJ1-2 and V is TRBV7-9; TRBD1 is a possible D gene (6 bases). Per germline, CDR1 SEHNR and CDR2 FQNEAQ (reference sequence). Trimming took 5 bases from V and 4 from J, leaving 11 bases between them. The CDR3 has 13 residues. The CDR3 is CASSPGVIYGYTF. The CDR3 DNA reads TGTGCCAGCAGCCCAGGGGTTATCTATGGCTACACCTTC.

As for this clonotype: This CDR3 is missing its conserved last phenylalanine or tryptophan, likely due to a read error. The rearrangement links TRBV7-9 to TRBJ2-7; D perhaps matches TRBD1 (5 bases). V lost 1 base to trimming and J lost 6 bases, with 10 bases between them. Germline loops: CDR1 SEHNR, CDR2 FQNEAQ (reference sequence). The CDR3 is 13 amino acids. Written as DNA, the CDR3 is TGTGCCAGCAGCTTAGTAGGGGCTCCCGAGCAGTACCTC. Residues: CASSLVGAPEQYL.

This clonotype was counted a few times. The missing conserved phenylalanine or tryptophan at the end of this CDR3 makes a read error likely. Because the CDR3's place on the DNA is in doubt, the DNA is left out and the CDR3 is given as listed by TCRdb. The rearrangement uses TRBV10-1 and TRBJ2-2; TRBD1 reflects the table's D call only, with no check against the DNA. Germline loops: CDR1 WNHNN, CDR2 SYGVQD (reference sequence). The CDR3 is 17 residues long, counting both termini. This CDR3 is CASSESVGATGKRARLV.

The sample holds a few counts of this clonotype. The chain links TRBV6-2 or TRBV6-3 to TRBJ2-7; 10 bases align to TRBD2. The length of the CDR3 is 16 residues. J gave up 3 bases and V 5 bases, and 10 bases lay outside the gene matches. The germline CDR1 and CDR2 sequences are MNHEY and SVGEGT. CDR3 in DNA: TGTGCCAGCAGTCTTACCTTGGCTAGCGGGAGCTACGAGCAGTACTTC. Amino acids: CASSLTLASGSYEQYF.

The chain uses TRBV27 and TRBJ2-7; D is unclear. Trimming shortened V by 6 bases and J by 3 bases, and 18 bases separated the two germline ends. This CDR3 is 15 amino acids long. Germline V gene sequence: CDR1 MNHEY, CDR2 SMNVEV (reference sequence). CDR3 sequence reads: CASSITGPPFYEQYF. CDR3 coding DNA: TGTGCCAGCAGCATAACCGGGCCGCCCTTCTACGAGCAGTACTTC.

The chain combines TRBV27 with TRBJ1-5; TRBD1 might be the D (5 bases). The V end was cut by 3 bases, the J end by 9 bases, with 12 bases between. In germline, CDR1 is MNHEY, CDR2 SMNVEV (reference sequence). This CDR3 has 13 residues. The CDR3 nucleotides are TGTGCCAGCAGTTTGCAGGGAAAGGGGCCCCAGCATTTT. Residues: CASSLQGKGPQHF.

J is TRBJ2-5 and V is TRBV5-6; maybe TRBD1 (6 bases). The CDR3 length is 17 residues. The germline V gene has CDR1 SGHDT and CDR2 YYEEEE. The germline V and J ends were trimmed by 0 bases and 0 bases, with 15 bases remaining between them. CDR3 sequence: CASSLERTALYQETQYF. The CDR3 region has the DNA TGTGCCAGCAGCTTGGAAAGGACAGCACTTTACCAAGAGACCCAGTACTTC.

This clonotype has just a few counts. The chain joins TRBV20-1 to TRBJ2-1; 10 bases line up with TRBD1. The CDR3 consists of 17 residues. V was clipped by 0 bases and J by 3 bases; unmatched bases: 8. Germline-derived CDR1 and CDR2 are DFQATT and SNEGSKA (reference sequence). The CDR3 protein is CSARDRGGQGLYNEQFF. As DNA, the CDR3 is TGCAGTGCTAGAGATCGGGGGGGACAGGGGCTCTACAATGAGCAGTTCTTC.

The CDR3 nucleotides read TGCAGTGCCAGGGAAACGCTAGCTAACGAGCAGTACTTC. This codes for CSARETLANEQYF. This chain uses TRBV20-1 with TRBJ2-7; D may correspond to TRBD1 or TRBD2 (5 bases each). Trimming pared 6 bases from V and 5 bases from J, leaving 17 bases between. There are 13 residues in the CDR3. Germline V gene lookup returns CDR1 DFQATT and CDR2 SNEGSKA (reference sequence).

The rearrangement links TRBV6-5 to TRBJ2-7; D unclear. Germline V gives CDR1 MNHEY, CDR2 SVGAGI. There are 14 residues in the CDR3. Trimming took off 0 bases at V and 2 bases at J, with 8 bases between the two ends. CDR3 in amino acids: CASSYSGHPYEQYF. The CDR3 DNA is TGTGCCAGCAGTTACTCCGGGCATCCCTACGAGCAGTACTTC.

This clonotype was picked up many times. The V and J genes are TRBV10-3 and TRBJ2-7; tentatively, D is TRBD1 (5 bases). V dropped 0 bases and J dropped 1 base, with 10 bases sitting between them. From germline, CDR1 is ENHRY and CDR2 SYGVKD. The CDR3 totals 15 residues. CDR3 nucleotides: TGTGCCATCAGTGAGTCCGACAGCATATCCTACGAGCAGTACTTC. This encodes CAISESDSISYEQYF.

The CDR3 loop is CASSIGANEQYF. For the CDR3, the DNA is TGTGCCAGTAGTATTGGGGCTAACGAGCAGTACTTC. The chain carries TRBV19 and TRBJ2-7, with D possibly TRBD1 on 5 matching bases. Germline V gene sequence: CDR1 LNHDA, CDR2 SQIVND (reference sequence). The length of the CDR3 is 12 residues. Trimming shortened V by 3 bases and J by 5 bases, and 8 bases separated the two germline ends.

This clonotype came up a few times. CDR3: CASSLDDVNTEAFF. The CDR3 DNA follows: TGTGCCAGCAGTTTAGACGATGTGAACACTGAAGCTTTCTTT. This chain joins TRBV27 and TRBJ1-1; D call uncertain. The CDR3 is 14 amino acids. Germline V gene data show CDR1 as MNHEY and CDR2 as SMNVEV (reference sequence). V dropped 2 bases and J dropped 0 bases, with 7 bases sitting between them.

This clonotype was seen repeatedly, ten times or more. The V gene is TRBV9, the J gene TRBJ2-3; 9 nucleotides match TRBD2. Germline CDR1 reads SGDLS; CDR2 reads YYNGEE. Losses at the gene ends were 4 bases for V and 1 base for J; bases not matched to a gene: 7. The CDR3 totals 16 residues. As DNA, the CDR3 is TGTGCCAGCAGCTCTCCTGAGCGGGGGGGCACAGATACGCAGTATTTT. This encodes CASSSPERGGTDTQYF.

The DNA for the CDR3 is TGTGCCTGGAGTGTGGGCAGGGGGAACACTGAAGCTTTCTTT. Translating gives CAWSVGRGNTEAFF. The V gene is TRBV30, the J gene TRBJ1-1; perhaps TRBD1 as D (6 bases). CDR1 is GTSNPN and CDR2 is SVGIG in the germline V gene (reference sequence). The CDR3 is 14 amino acids. Between the trimmed V and J ends, which lost 0 bases and 1 base, there was a span of 9 bases.

This clonotype was seen many times. The chain uses TRBV20-1 and TRBJ2-5; either TRBD1 or TRBD2 may supply D (5 bases each). The CDR3 length is 15 residues. V shed 5 bases and J shed 2 bases, with 18 bases lying between them. Per the germline V gene, CDR1 is DFQATT and CDR2 is SNEGSKA (reference sequence). The CDR3 loop is CSAEGLADLQETQYF. The CDR3 nucleotides are TGCAGTGCTGAGGGGCTGGCGGACCTTCAAGAGACCCAGTACTTC.

The table lists this clonotype with a few counts. V gene TRBV7-9 combines with J gene TRBJ2-1; D is undetermined. The CDR3 has 13 amino acids. V was clipped by 6 bases and J by 3 bases, with 9 bases between them. The germline V gene has CDR1 SEHNR and CDR2 FQNEAQ (reference sequence). CDR3 nucleotides: TGTGCCAGCAGGCACAAGAACTACAATGAGCAGTTCTTC. Amino acid sequence: CASRHKNYNEQFF.

The chain combines TRBV12-3 or TRBV12-4 with TRBJ2-1, with a weak D call TRBD1 (5 bases). This CDR3 region has 13 residues. Trimming removed 6 bases from V and 7 bases from J, with 13 bases in between. Written as DNA, the CDR3 is TGTGCCAGCAGCTTGGACGCAGGGAATGAGCAGTTCTTC. Residues: CASSLDAGNEQFF.

Only a few counts were recorded for this clonotype. CDR3: CASAHGYTF. CDR3 bases: TGTGCCTCAGCCCATGGCTACACCTTC. V usage is TRBV7-3 and J usage is TRBJ1-2; D gene unclear. The CDR3 covers 9 residues. V lost 11 bases, J lost 6 bases, and 7 bases lay in between. Germline V lookup: CDR1 SGHTA, CDR2 FQGTGA.

V gene TRBV7-2 combines with J gene TRBJ2-5, with D possibly matching TRBD2 (6 bases). Per germline, CDR1 SGHTA and CDR2 FQGNSA. V lost 8 bases and J 9 bases, leaving 31 bases between the germline ends. There are 17 residues in the CDR3. The CDR3 loop is CASGNPEGLVVKGAQYF. The CDR3 DNA is TGTGCCAGCGGAAACCCAGAGGGACTTGTCGTCAAAGGGGCCCAGTACTTC.

The chain uses TRBV28 and TRBJ2-3, with 9 bases fitting TRBD2. The germline V gene has CDR1 MDHEN and CDR2 SYDVKM. Unmatched junction bases numbered 5, after V lost 2 bases and J lost 14 bases. The CDR3 has 12 amino acids. Here the CDR3 DNA reads TGTGCCAGCAGTTTAGCGGGAGGGCCTCCGTATTTT. Amino acids: CASSLAGGPPYF.

This clonotype was detected only a few times. The chain combines TRBV27 with TRBJ1-2; maybe TRBD1 (6 bases). V was clipped by 0 bases and J by 3 bases, with 11 bases between them. Germline CDR1 and CDR2: MNHEY and SMNVEV (reference sequence). This CDR3 has 15 amino acids. CDR3 residues: CASSLSSGADYGYTF. The CDR3 coding sequence is TGTGCCAGCAGTTTATCTTCAGGGGCCGACTATGGCTACACCTTC.